The clone carrying this TCR beta chain was counted once. Its specificity is unknown. Only in-frame clones appear in the TCRdb table, and some are missing; sequencing was by immunoSEQ multiplex PCR. Of tens of thousands of clones in the sample, just over 85% are singletons; the top ten hold roughly 54%. This entry comes from a study of OX40 agonist ivuxolimab in advanced cancers. Findings of the study overall: Among some nonresponders, normalized T-cell clonal expansion was also low.

CDR1 is MNHNY and CDR2 is SVGAGI in the germline V gene (reference sequence). The CDR3 length is 15 residues. Trimming took 4 bases from V and 7 from J, leaving 16 bases between them. The rearrangement uses TRBV6-6 and TRBJ2-2, with D possibly matching TRBD2 (6 bases). The receptor's source is an adult with an advanced solid tumor such as melanoma, head and neck, liver or kidney cancer. Sequenced here: CD4+ or CD8+ T cells sorted from blood, sampled in a trial of the OX40 agonist ivuxolimab. CDR3 sequence (DNA): TGTGCCAGCAGTTCACCGGGACTTACTGGCGGGGAGCTGTTTTTT. It yields the protein CASSSPGLTGGELFF.